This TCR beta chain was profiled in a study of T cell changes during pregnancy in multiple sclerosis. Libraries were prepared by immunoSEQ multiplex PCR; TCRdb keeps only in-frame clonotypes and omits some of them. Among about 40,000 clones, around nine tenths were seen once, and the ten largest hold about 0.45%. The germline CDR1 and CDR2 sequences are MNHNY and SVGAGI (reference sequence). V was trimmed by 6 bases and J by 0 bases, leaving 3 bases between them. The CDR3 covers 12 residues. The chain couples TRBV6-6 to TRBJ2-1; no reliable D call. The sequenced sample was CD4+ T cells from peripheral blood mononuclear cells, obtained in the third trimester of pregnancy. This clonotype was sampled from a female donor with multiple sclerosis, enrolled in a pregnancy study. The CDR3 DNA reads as TGTGCCAGCAGCAACTCCTACAATGAGCAGTTCTTC. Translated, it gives CASSNSYNEQFF.